Listed below are T cell receptor beta chains from one sample, sequenced in a study of shared clonotypes between healthy human individuals. Profiling relied on immunoSEQ multiplex PCR, and the TCRdb table lists in-frame clones only, not all of them. Of over a million clones listed, about 80% are singletons. Sequencing used memory CD4+ T cells sorted from blood. These receptors all come from a young man in good health. The CDR3 runs from the conserved cysteine through the conserved F or W.

V	CDR3
TRBV19	CASSMGPGATYGYTF
TRBV9	CASSVDGRGEAFF
TRBV18	CASSPPSRGNEQYF
TRBV10-3	CAISEGIAGEFTDTQYF
TRBV30	CAGTAGTGAEKLFF
TRBV27	CASSFQRNTGELFF
TRBV6-5	CASSMGTGSREQYF
TRBV5-5	CASSGPRGARNTEAFF
TRBV27	CASSFTSVPDTQYF
TRBV30	CAWNPGLVSPNEQYF
TRBV5-4	CASSYRVTKGETQYF
TRBV4-1	CASTEQVAKNIQYF
TRBV7-2	CASSSGGSSYNEQFF
TRBV11-2	CASSLAGSLIEQYF
TRBV30	CAWSNSGAGANVLTF
TRBV2	CASRDTSGGAREQFF
TRBV7-9	CASSSDSGQGNSPLHF
TRBV19	CASEPPGGNQPQHF
TRBV5-1	CASSLGPGSNQPQHF
TRBV29-1	CSVEPKFSGNTIYF
TRBV10-3	CAISGTGSSYEQYF
TRBV11-2	CASSLELLDYGYTF
TRBV28	CASSLPGIGYTF
TRBV5-1	CASSEGIGTEAFF
TRBV30	CAWKTGAGPYEQYF
TRBV4-1	CASSQDSGTGGSDTQYF
TRBV6-1	CASSVQGGSPLHF
TRBV11-2	CASSAGAGAYNEQFF
TRBV28	CATRHSPYSNQPQHF
TRBV14	CASSPAGLAGGTQYF
TRBV5-1	CASSLGEMNTEAFF
TRBV5-6	CASSDGTGYSGNTIYF
TRBV7-9	CASSLRTSATYEQYF
TRBV11-2	CASSLGRGSGKETQYF
TRBV30	CAWSPGTSSSYEQYF
TRBV5-1	CASSLEPRSYEQYF
TRBV19	CASSTTGNTGELFF
TRBV27	CASRIRRNTGELFF
TRBV6-1	CASSARRTFEDTQYF